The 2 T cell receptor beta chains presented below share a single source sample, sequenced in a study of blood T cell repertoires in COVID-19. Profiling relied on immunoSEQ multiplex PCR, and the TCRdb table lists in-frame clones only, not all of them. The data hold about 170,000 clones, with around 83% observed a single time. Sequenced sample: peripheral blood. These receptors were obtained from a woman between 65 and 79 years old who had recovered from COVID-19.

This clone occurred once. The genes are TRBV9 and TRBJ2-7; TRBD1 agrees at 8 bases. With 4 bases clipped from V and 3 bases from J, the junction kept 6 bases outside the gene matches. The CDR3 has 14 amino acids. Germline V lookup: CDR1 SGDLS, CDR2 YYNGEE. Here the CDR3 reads CASSLGQGGYEQYF. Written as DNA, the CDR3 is TGTGCCAGCAGCCTTGGACAGGGTGGCTACGAGCAGTACTTC.

The CDR3, as DNA: TGCGCCAGCAGTGACTCAGGTGGCCCCCAGCATTTT. Protein: CASSDSGGPQHF. The gene calls are TRBV10-2 and TRBJ1-5, with unresolved D. Between the trimmed V and J ends, which lost 3 bases and 10 bases, there was a span of 10 bases. The germline CDR1 and CDR2 sequences are WSHSY and SAAADI. This CDR3 is built from 12 residues.